This T cell receptor (beta chain) was documented in a study of graft-versus-host responses after intestinal transplantation. Germline CDR1 MNHEY, CDR2 SVGAGI. V was shortened by 0 bases and J by 7 bases, with 13 bases between the two germline ends. The length of the CDR3 is 15 residues. Regarding the study as a whole: When patients had graft-donor T cell macrochimerism, their allografts held high graft-versus-host to host-versus-graft clonal ratios.

Generated by immunoSEQ multiplex PCR, the TCRdb table keeps only in-frame clones and is missing some. The sample carries tens of thousands of clones, roughly 95% recorded once. This clone was recorded a few times. Its specificity is unknown. This receptor was obtained from a human donor who was the organ donor for an intestinal transplant. The chain uses TRBV6-5 and TRBJ1-5; the D gene is possibly TRBD1 (5 bases). The specimen comprised unstimulated CD4+ T cells sorted from spleen or lymph node cells, sampled before transplant. The CDR3 nucleotides are TGTGCCAGCAGTTACTCGGGCAGGGCTAGGCAGCCCCAGCATTTT. Its translation is CASSYSGRARQPQHF.